This T cell receptor beta chain was sequenced during a study of cytomegalovirus exposure and HLA in healthy donors. Across the whole study: Later analysis reported that the 110 or so validation repertoires shared the platform of the roughly 700 first-cohort repertoires.

Findings of the study overall: According to reports, the classifier identified cytomegalovirus status with high specificity and sensitivity. Subsequent analysis found a tendency for first-cohort TCR clusters to co-occur within the 110 or so validation repertoires.

This CDR3 is built from 15 residues. The germline V gene encodes CDR1 SGHDT and CDR2 YYEEEE. The J segment lost 3 bases and the V segment lost 1 base, leaving 6 bases of the junction unmatched. Note on this clone: Its antigen is undetermined.

TCRdb keeps only in-frame clones here, not all; method: immunoSEQ multiplex PCR. The profile shows a few hundred thousand clones, around 87% of them singletons. The validation cohort, a group of over a hundred subjects, included the donors and was separate from the roughly 670-subject first cohort. The gene calls are TRBV5-6 and TRBJ1-2; 7 bases match TRBD1. The TCR comes from a woman between 18 and 29 years old in good health and CMV-seronegative. Sample: PBMCs. As DNA, the CDR3 is TGTGCCAGCAGCTTGAGGAGGGGGCAGTACTATGGCTACACCTTC. It codes for CASSLRRGQYYGYTF.